One sample yielded the 8 T cell receptor beta chains listed below, sequenced in a study of T cells in Graves' hyperthyroidism and ophthalmopathy (dated by TCRdb to the late 2010s). Libraries came from multiplex PCR. The run used an Illumina HiSeq 2000. The TCR beta CDR3 regions were amplified from RNA transcripts. The TCR CDR3 was subjected to a first round of RT-PCR using the HTBI primer set and the Qiagen OneStep RT-PCR kit. Clones were called with MiXCR by TCRdb after fastp trimmed the public reads at Q25, and only in-frame beta chains were retained. Every CDR3 protein is listed once, alongside the most common genes and DNA of its rows. Across this sample there are around 300,000 distinct CDR3 sequences, with roughly 13% seen only once. The ten biggest clones cover 20% to 25% of the sample. Sequences were obtained from blood. Receptors originate from a woman aged 25 to 39 with Graves' hyperthyroidism.

V gene TRBV2 combines with J gene TRBJ2-5; TRBD2 aligns across 9 bases. The length of the CDR3 is 15 residues. In germline, CDR1 is SNHLY, CDR2 FYNNEI. The J segment lost 5 bases and the V segment lost 5 bases, leaving 9 bases of the junction unmatched. CDR3: CASSSLAGNRETQYF. Written as DNA, the CDR3 is TGTGCCAGCAGTTCCCTAGCGGGAAATCGGGAGACCCAGTACTTC. Variable domain in full (rest from reference TRBV2 and TRBJ2-5): EPEVTQTPSHQVTQMGQEVILRCVPISNHLYFYWYRQILGQKVEFLVSFYNNEISEKSEIFDDQFSVERPDGSNFTLKIRSTKLEDSAMYFCASSSLAGNRETQYFGPGTRLLVL.

This clonotype came up many times. V is TRBV2 and J is TRBJ1-4; D is possibly TRBD1 (5 bases). Between the trimmed V and J ends, which lost 4 bases and 3 bases, there was a span of 12 bases. In germline, CDR1 is SNHLY, CDR2 FYNNEI. There are 15 residues in the CDR3. CDR3 residues: CASSGGGAANEKLFF. CDR3 nucleotide sequence: TGTGCCAGCAGTGGGGGCGGGGCTGCTAATGAAAAACTGTTTTTT. Complete variable domain (other parts from reference TRBV2 and TRBJ1-4): EPEVTQTPSHQVTQMGQEVILRCVPISNHLYFYWYRQILGQKVEFLVSFYNNEISEKSEIFDDQFSVERPDGSNFTLKIRSTKLEDSAMYFCASSGGGAANEKLFFGSGTQLSVL.

About this clonotype itself: A read error may explain this, as a much larger clone is one base away. V usage is TRBV28 and J usage is TRBJ2-3, with 12 nucleotides matching TRBD2. Germline V gives CDR1 MDHEN, CDR2 SYDVKM. CDR3 size: 17 residues. CDR3 DNA sequence: TGTGCCAGCAGTTTAAATGGGTTGACTAGCGGGAGCGGTACGCAGTGTTTT. Its protein is CASSLNGLTSGSGTQCF.

The sample holds many counts of this clonotype. V and J are TRBV28 and TRBJ2-5, with 15 bases aligning to TRBD2. V shed 4 bases and J 4 bases; nucleotides not matched to a gene: 13. Germline V gene lookup returns CDR1 MDHEN and CDR2 SYDVKM. The CDR3 loop spans 19 amino acids. Here the CDR3 DNA reads TGTGCCAGCAGTTCCCACCTGGGACTAGCGGGAGGACGGAGAGAGACCCAGTACTTC. This codes for CASSSHLGLAGGRRETQYF.

The table lists this clonotype with many counts. J is TRBJ2-5 and V is TRBV12-3 or TRBV12-4; 8 positions agree with TRBD1. The CDR3 loop spans 14 amino acids. Unmatched junction bases numbered 6, after V lost 6 bases and J lost 3 bases. The CDR3 sequence is CASSRRQGKETQYF. The CDR3 coding sequence is TGTGCCAGCAGCCGTCGACAGGGGAAAGAGACCCAGTACTTC.

CDR3 DNA: TGTGCCAGTAGACAGGGGAGATACTACGAGCAGTACTTC. The encoded protein is CASRQGRYYEQYF. J is TRBJ2-7 and V is TRBV19; the match to TRBD1 covers 7 bases. The CDR3 spans 13 residues. Germline V gene sequence: CDR1 LNHDA, CDR2 SQIVND (reference sequence). V lost 6 bases to trimming and J lost 3 bases; unmatched junction nucleotides: 5.

This clonotype was seen ten or more times. The chain links TRBV11-2 to TRBJ2-3, with 7 bases that match TRBD1. Trimming cost V 5 bases and J 1 base; bases outside gene matches: 3. In germline, CDR1 is SGHAT, CDR2 FQNNGV. The CDR3 covers 14 residues. CDR3 DNA sequence: TGTGCCAGCAGCCCTGGACAGGGCACAGATACGCAGTATTTT. Its protein is CASSPGQGTDTQYF.

This clonotype was counted ten times or more. The chain recombines TRBV6-1 with TRBJ1-1; TRBD1 matches at 7 bases. CDR3 length equals 12 residues. CDR1 is MNHNS and CDR2 is SASEGT in the germline V gene. J gave up 2 bases and V 11 bases, and 5 bases lay outside the gene matches. CDR3 sequence (DNA): TGTGCCGGGGGACAGCAAAACACTGAAGCTTTCTTT. Its translation is CAGGQQNTEAFF.